This TCR beta chain was obtained from a study of long-term antiretroviral therapy in people with HIV. Study-wide points: Clonal expansions arising prior to ART prevailed in the repertoire at every time point. Spans of CDR3 length were tighter for HIV repertoires than for controls. Information on adherence, resistance and therapy changes was unavailable.

On this clone: Its cognate antigen is unknown.

It was version v3.0 of the immunoSEQ assay that was run at survey level. Only in-frame clones appear in the TCRdb table, and some are missing; sequencing was by immunoSEQ multiplex PCR. The sample lists tens of thousands of clones; 76% were seen once. Every sample had about 1-11 million cryopreserved PBMC in it before DNA extraction. V was cut by 8 bases and J by 4 bases, with 8 bases left in between. Germline V gene data show CDR1 as MNHEY and CDR2 as SMNVEV (reference sequence). CDR3 length: 11 amino acids. The chain links TRBV27 to TRBJ1-2; D remains ambiguous. Sequencing was performed on unsorted PBMCs, taken 1.1 years before starting antiretroviral therapy. The TCR was taken from a woman between 35 and 50 years old with HIV. CDR3 region: CASGKFYGYTF. The CDR3 DNA is TGTGCCAGCGGGAAGTTCTATGGCTACACCTTC.